This T cell receptor beta chain comes out of a study of blood T cell repertoires in COVID-19. Study summary: The United States, Italy and Spain provided the acute and convalescent COVID-19 samples. Sources were T cells, B-cell-depleted T cells, or PBMCs; the material itself was cDNA or gDNA.

The CDR3 is 17 amino acids. Germline-derived CDR1 and CDR2 are LNHDA and SQIVND (reference sequence). V was clipped by 3 bases and J by 0 bases, with 15 bases between them. Sequencing was performed with immunoSEQ multiplex PCR; in TCRdb, only in-frame clones are kept and a portion is missing. The sample lists 150,000 to 200,000 clones, 65% to 90% occurring once. The chain uses TRBV19 and TRBJ1-5; no clear D. The source is a man in his sixties with acute or convalescent COVID-19. Sequencing was carried out using peripheral blood. CDR3 sequence reads: CASSISRNSNSNQPQHF. CDR3 DNA: TGTGCCAGTAGTATTTCTCGGAACAGCAATAGCAATCAGCCCCAGCATTTT.